This TCR beta chain was captured in a study of identical twins. CDR1 is MGHDK and CDR2 is SYGVNS in the germline V gene. The length of the CDR3 is 17 residues. The V gene end was trimmed by 3 bases and the J gene end by 2 bases; junction bases not matched to a gene: 10. A note on this clonotype: What it recognizes is unknown.

All donors comprised healthy Caucasians. Study results and caveats: Out-of-frame alpha sequences shared between twins exhibited an excess of low generation probability.

A universal primer binding site was introduced by template switching. The final cDNA contained unique molecular identifiers. MiXCR, applied by TCRdb to the 5' RACE reads, yields one record per CDR3 protein. This sample has 310,000 or so distinct CDR3 sequences, with less than 9% found just once. The same specimen was also included in a second study, on yellow fever vaccine responses in identical twins.

The receptor was derived from a woman aged 18-30 years in good health. Sequenced sample: memory (CD45RO+) T cells sorted from blood. The chain joins TRBV25-1 to TRBJ2-7; 10 bases are shared with TRBD2. The CDR3 loop reads CASSEGASGRGPYEQYF. The DNA of the CDR3 is TGTGCCAGCAGTGAGGGCGCTAGCGGGAGAGGCCCCTACGAGCAGTACTTC.